A few counts support the clone carrying this T cell receptor (beta chain). These data come from a study of shared clonotypes between healthy human individuals. Whole-study context: Three plates were used per donor for CD4 naive, three for CD4 memory, two for CD8 naive and one for CD8 memory.

V trimming: 6 bases; J trimming: 10 bases; junction bases outside the gene matches: 12. This CDR3 is 14 amino acids long. The germline V gene has CDR1 SEHNR and CDR2 FQNEAQ (reference sequence). In the study's own analysis: Filtering was not the same, since immunoSEQ gave junction-only sequences without quality scores. TCRdb keeps only in-frame clones here, not all; method: immunoSEQ multiplex PCR. That table supplies the V and J calls and clone size; D and trimming were determined from the DNA. This table has roughly 2.5 million clones, more than 80% appearing once. Source material: naive CD4+ T cells sorted from blood. The sample's subset: CD45RA+ positively selected. The receptor was derived from a man younger than 30 in good health. The V and J genes are TRBV7-9 and TRBJ1-1; 9 bases map to TRBD1. CDR3 amino acids: CASRAGTGRPGAFF. DNA of the CDR3: TGTGCCAGCAGAGCCGGGACAGGGCGCCCCGGAGCTTTCTTT.